The 8 T cell receptor beta chains presented below share a single source sample, sequenced in a study of sequential checkpoint blockade in melanoma. Noted treatment: randomized to nivolumab then ipilimumab (arm A) or the reverse (arm B). TCRdb's copy holds only in-frame clones and misses some; the assay was immunoSEQ multiplex PCR. The sample records some 9,400 clones, around 70% being singletons. Sequencing was performed on CD8+ T cells sorted from blood (inferred from file names), taken from a patient given nivolumab and ipilimumab in sequence. The receptors were sampled from a human donor with melanoma.

The chain combines TRBV9 with TRBJ2-2; TRBD2 matches 7 bases. V lost 0 bases to trimming and J lost 4 bases; unmatched junction nucleotides: 3. This CDR3 comprises 15 residues. Germline V gives CDR1 SGDLS, CDR2 YYNGEE. The chain's CDR3 is CASSVGGGSTGELFF. The CDR3, as DNA: TGTGCCAGCAGCGTAGGGGGGGGTAGCACCGGGGAGCTGTTTTTT.

The chain employs TRBV7-3 and TRBJ2-7; weak D call: TRBD2 (5 bases). The V gene lost 6 bases and the J gene lost 2 bases, with 14 bases spanning the gap. There are 14 residues in the CDR3. The V gene's germline CDR1 is SGHTA and CDR2 FQGTGA. The CDR3 region has the DNA TGTGCCAGCAGTCCCTTCCCGGGGACCTACGAGCAGTACTTC. Translated, it gives CASSPFPGTYEQYF.

This clone was counted only a few times. The CDR3 spells CASSSTGQGIADTQYF. In DNA form, the CDR3 reads TGTGCCAGCAGCTCTACGGGACAGGGGATCGCAGATACGCAGTATTTT. The chain employs TRBV7-9 and TRBJ2-3; 10 positions match TRBD1. After removal of 4 bases from V and 4 bases from J, the junction contained 8 bases not matched to a gene. Germline-derived CDR1 and CDR2 are SEHNR and FQNEAQ (reference sequence). The CDR3 length is 16 residues.

The gene calls are TRBV27 and TRBJ2-7; 7 nucleotides match TRBD1. The CDR3 sequence is 15 residues long. Germline V gene sequence: CDR1 MNHEY, CDR2 SMNVEV (reference sequence). Trimming took 5 bases from V and 2 from J; bases not matched to a gene: 9. The CDR3 sequence is CASSTQTGRPYEQYF. Written as DNA, the CDR3 is TGTGCCAGCAGTACCCAGACAGGGCGACCCTACGAGCAGTACTTC.

This clone has only one observation. This chain connects TRBV28 to TRBJ2-7; TRBD1 matches at 8 bases. Looked up from germline, CDR1 is MDHEN and CDR2 is SYDVKM. The CDR3 sequence is 15 residues long. J gave up 4 bases and V 0 bases, and 5 bases lay outside the gene matches. In DNA form, the CDR3 reads TGTGCCAGCAGTTTATGGGCGACAGGGGTTTACGAGCAGTACTTC. Protein: CASSLWATGVYEQYF.

In DNA, the CDR3 is TGTGCCAGCAGTGAAGCGGGAGGCGCAGATACGCAGTATTTT. Translated: CASSEAGGADTQYF. The chain employs TRBV6-4 and TRBJ2-3; 9 nucleotides line up with TRBD2. This CDR3 contains 14 residues. Germline V gene data show CDR1 as MRHNA and CDR2 as SNTAGT. V shed 3 bases and J 4 bases; nucleotides not matched to a gene: 2.

The genes are TRBV7-9 and TRBJ2-5; TRBD2 aligns across 7 bases. This CDR3 contains 13 residues. Germline CDR1 and CDR2: SEHNR and FQNEAQ (reference sequence). Trimming removed 4 bases from V and 5 bases from J; junction bases left unmatched: 4. CDR3 loop: CASSSSGNETQYF. Written as DNA, the CDR3 is TGTGCCAGCAGCTCTAGCGGAAACGAGACCCAGTACTTC.

The chain couples TRBV29-1 to TRBJ2-7; D perhaps matches TRBD2 (6 bases). The germline V gene encodes CDR1 SQVTM and CDR2 ANQGSEA. The V end lost 7 bases, the J end lost 0 bases, and 13 bases lay between the germline ends. This CDR3 region has 13 residues. CDR3 region: CSGLAVDSYEQYF. DNA of the CDR3: TGCAGCGGTTTAGCGGTAGACTCCTACGAGCAGTACTTC.